One TCR beta chain is described in this entry. This entry comes from a study of blood T cell repertoires in COVID-19. The trim removed 4 bases at V and 2 bases at J, leaving 4 bases unmatched. The CDR3 is made up of 15 amino acids. Germline-derived CDR1 and CDR2 are MNHEY and SVGAGI. Sequenced by immunoSEQ multiplex PCR; TCRdb stores in-frame clones only, minus some. The repertoire has around 76,000 clones, under 95% of them found once; the top ten carry approximately 5.3%. The receptor was isolated from a human donor in a cohort sampled during active COVID-19. This chain joins TRBV6-5 and TRBJ2-7; 11 positions match TRBD2. Input material: peripheral blood. Here the CDR3 reads CASSSTSGGPYEQYF. Here the CDR3 DNA reads TGTGCCAGCAGTTCCACTAGCGGGGGTCCCTACGAGCAGTACTTC.